This T cell receptor beta chain was recorded in a study of cytomegalovirus exposure and HLA in healthy donors. General study results and limits: TRBV6-2, TRBV6-3 and some other V segments were excluded as indistinguishable. In a later analysis, at a false discovery rate of 0.05, roughly 17,000 TCR beta sequences were associated with HLA alleles.

The PCR was carried out with 60 Vbeta primers and 13 Jbeta primers. Method: immunoSEQ multiplex PCR; TCRdb's copy keeps in-frame clones and lacks some. The profile shows under 200,000 clones, 60% to 80% of them singletons. This clone was detected a few times. Its matching antigen is unknown. Germline V gene data show CDR1 as SNHLY and CDR2 as FYNNEI. This CDR3 region has 17 residues. The V end was cut by 4 bases, the J end by 3 bases, with 16 bases between. The rearrangement joins TRBV2 to TRBJ2-6, with a weak D call TRBD1 (6 bases). The TCR comes from a man aged 50-59 years in good health and CMV-seropositive. Sequenced sample: PBMCs. The CDR3 loop reads CASSVNRVVSGANVLTF. CDR3 DNA sequence: TGTGCCAGCAGTGTAAACAGGGTTGTGAGTGGGGCCAACGTCCTGACTTTC.